The 5 T cell receptor beta chains below all came from one sample that was sequenced in a study of metastatic and nonmetastatic thyroid tumors. Using MiXCR, TCRdb re-called clones from the PCR reads. The table lists some 83,000 clones, around 12% of them singletons. Among the patients, none had received any treatment before thyroid surgery. The specimen sequenced was tumor tissue. These receptors originate from a female donor with papillary thyroid cancer or a benign thyroid nodule (not recorded which). Some clones in this sample may be carry-over from other donors' samples.

This clone was seen many times. This chain uses TRBV24-1 with TRBJ2-1; D may be TRBD2 (5 bases). This CDR3 is 16 amino acids long. Germline lookup yields CDR1 KGHDR and CDR2 SFDVKD. V was pared by 2 bases and J by 8 bases, with 18 bases between. The CDR3 is CATSDSGFFGIDEQFF. In DNA form, the CDR3 reads TGTGCCACCAGTGATTCCGGGTTCTTCGGGATTGATGAGCAGTTCTTC.

In its sample, this clone was seen a few times. A much larger clone sits a single nucleotide away, making a read error possible. This chain's CDR3 is CVTRPGTGNTEAFF. In DNA, the CDR3 is TGTGTCACCCGTCCCGGGACAGGGAACACTGAAGCTTTCTTT. The chain joins TRBV15 to TRBJ1-1; the match to TRBD1 covers 8 bases. The CDR3 runs to 14 residues. Germline CDR1 and CDR2: LNHNV and YYDKDF (reference sequence).

This clone has a count of ten or more. The sample carries other DNA sequences with the same CDR3. The V gene is TRBV29-1, the J gene TRBJ2-3; the D gene could be TRBD1 or TRBD2 (5 bases each). The CDR3 is made up of 14 amino acids. CDR1 is SQVTM and CDR2 is ANQGSEA in the germline V gene. The germline V and J ends were trimmed by 6 bases and 4 bases, with 17 bases remaining between them. The CDR3 nucleotides are TGCAGCGTGAGGGGCCGACGGGTCGCAGATACGCAGTATTTT. This sequence encodes CSVRGRRVADTQYF.

This clone showed up many times. The CDR3 coding sequence is TGCAGTGCTAGTAACAGTCAGAACACTGAAGCTTTCTTT. Encoded protein: CSASNSQNTEAFF. The chain recombines TRBV20-1 with TRBJ1-1; D gene uncertain. The ends were cut back, 3 bases at V and 1 base at J, with 9 bases in the middle. The CDR3 is made up of 13 amino acids. The V gene's germline CDR1 is DFQATT and CDR2 SNEGSKA (reference sequence).

V and J are TRBV6-1 and TRBJ2-7, with D tentatively TRBD1 (5 bases). The CDR3 contains 17 residues. V was clipped by 3 bases and J by 6 bases, with 24 bases between them. Germline V CDR1 and CDR2: MNHNS, SASEGT. The CDR3 region is CASSEISSGISMCEQYF. The CDR3, as DNA: TGTGCCAGCAGTGAGATCTCGTCAGGGATCAGCATGTGCGAGCAGTACTTC.